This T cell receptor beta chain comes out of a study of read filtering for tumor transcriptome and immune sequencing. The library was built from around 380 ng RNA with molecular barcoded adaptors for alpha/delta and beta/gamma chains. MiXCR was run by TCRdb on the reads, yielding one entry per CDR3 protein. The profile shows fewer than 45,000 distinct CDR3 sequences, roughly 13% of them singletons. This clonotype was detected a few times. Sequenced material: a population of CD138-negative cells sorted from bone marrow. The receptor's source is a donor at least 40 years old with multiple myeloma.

The CDR3 here is CASELRGTGELFF. CDR3 bases: TGTGCCAGCGAACTCCGGGGGACCGGGGAGCTGTTTTTT. J is TRBJ2-2 and V is TRBV12-3 or TRBV12-4; tentatively, D is TRBD2 (6 bases). The CDR3 is 13 residues long. V was clipped by 8 bases and J by 5 bases, with 12 bases between them.